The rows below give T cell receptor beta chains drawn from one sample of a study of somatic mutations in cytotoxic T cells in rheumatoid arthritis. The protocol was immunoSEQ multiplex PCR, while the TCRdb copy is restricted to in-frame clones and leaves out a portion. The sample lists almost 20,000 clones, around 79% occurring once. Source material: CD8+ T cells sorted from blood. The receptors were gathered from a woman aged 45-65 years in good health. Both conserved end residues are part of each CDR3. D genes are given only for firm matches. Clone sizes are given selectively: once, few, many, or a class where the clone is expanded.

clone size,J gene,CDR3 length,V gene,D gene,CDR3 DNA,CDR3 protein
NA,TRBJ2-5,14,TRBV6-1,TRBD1,TGTGCCAGCAGTGAAGTAGGGACAGAAGAGACCCAGTACTTC,CASSEVGTEETQYF
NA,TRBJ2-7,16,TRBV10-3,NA,TGTGCCAGCTTCGGGAGCCCAAACTCCCTCTCCTACGAGCAGTACTTC,CASFGSPNSLSYEQYF
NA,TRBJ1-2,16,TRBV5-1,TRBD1,TGCGCCAGCAGTCCGTTCGGACAGGGGGCTTTCTATGGCTACACCTTC,CASSPFGQGAFYGYTF
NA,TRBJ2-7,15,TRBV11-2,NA,TGTGCCAGCAGCCTTTCACAGGGTTTTGGGTACGAGCAGTACTTC,CASSLSQGFGYEQYF
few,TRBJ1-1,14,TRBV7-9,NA,TGTGCCAGCAGCCAACCCCGAGGGAATGTTGAAGCTTTCTTT,CASSQPRGNVEAFF
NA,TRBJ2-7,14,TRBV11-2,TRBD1,TGTGCCAGCAACTTTGGACAGGGATTCTACGAGCAGTACTTC,CASNFGQGFYEQYF
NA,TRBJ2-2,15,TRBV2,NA,TGTGCCAGCCACGACGGCTTGAGGAACACCGGGGAGCTGTTTTTT,CASHDGLRNTGELFF
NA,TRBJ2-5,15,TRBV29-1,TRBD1,TGCAGCGTAGAAGGGGGCTCCGGGCCAGAAGAGACCCAGTACTTC,CSVEGGSGPEETQYF
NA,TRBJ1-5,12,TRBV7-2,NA,TGTGCCAGCAGCTTAGTCGGTCAGCCCCAGCATTTT,CASSLVGQPQHF
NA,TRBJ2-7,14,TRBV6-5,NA,TGTGCCAGCAGTTTGGGGAGTAGCTCCTACGAGCAGTACTTC,CASSLGSSSYEQYF
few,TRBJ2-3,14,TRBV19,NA,TGTGCCAGTAGTATAGTTCAGGGCACAGATACGCAGTATTTT,CASSIVQGTDTQYF
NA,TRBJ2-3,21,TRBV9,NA,TGTGCCAGCAGCTCACCGATTTTGGGGGCGGGTCGGGGGAGCCCCACAGATACGCAGTATTTT,CASSSPILGAGRGSPTDTQYF
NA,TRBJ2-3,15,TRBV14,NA,TGTGCCAGCAGCCAAGAGTATGGGTGGGCAGATACGCAGTATTTT,CASSQEYGWADTQYF
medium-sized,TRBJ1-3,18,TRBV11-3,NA,TGTGCCAGCAGCTTAGATTTGGTCGCAGGGATAGTTGGAAACACCATATATTTT,CASSLDLVAGIVGNTIYF
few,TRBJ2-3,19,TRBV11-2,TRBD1,TGTGCCAGCAGCTTAGATCAGGGGGCAACAGCGGAACTTACAGATACGCAGTATTTT,CASSLDQGATAELTDTQYF
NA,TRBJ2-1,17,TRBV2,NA,TGTGCCAGCAGTGAGTGGTCTTTGCTGATGATCTACAATGAGCAGTTCTTC,CASSEWSLLMIYNEQFF
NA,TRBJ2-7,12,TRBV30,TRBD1,TGTGCCTGGAGTGTACGAGGGACAGGGGAGTACTTC,CAWSVRGTGEYF
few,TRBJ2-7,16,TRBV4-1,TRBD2,TGCGCCAGCAGCCAAGAGGAGCGGGAGACGGTCTACGAGCAGTACTTC,CASSQEERETVYEQYF
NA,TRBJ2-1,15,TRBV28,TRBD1,TGTGCCAGCAGCGGACAGGGAAGGTCCTACAATGAGCAGTTCTTC,CASSGQGRSYNEQFF
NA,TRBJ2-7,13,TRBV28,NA,TGTGCCAGCAGTTACGGACCCAGCGACGAGCAGTACTTC,CASSYGPSDEQYF
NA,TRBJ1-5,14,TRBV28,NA,TGTGCCAGCAGCCTGGGGGGGGGCAATCAGCCCCAGCATTTT,CASSLGGGNQPQHF
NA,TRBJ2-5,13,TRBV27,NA,TGTGCCAGCAGTGCCGTCCTGAGCGGGACCCAGTACTTC,CASSAVLSGTQYF
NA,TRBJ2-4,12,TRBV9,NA,TGTGCCAGCAAAGAGCAGGTAAACATTCAGTACTTC,CASKEQVNIQYF
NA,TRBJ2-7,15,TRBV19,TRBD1,TGTGCCAGTAGTATAAGGACAGGGAGCTCCTACGAGCAGTACTTC,CASSIRTGSSYEQYF
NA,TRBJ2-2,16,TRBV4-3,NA,TGCGCCAGCAGCCATCCCAAGAAGTCGAACACCGGGGAGCTGTTTTTT,CASSHPKKSNTGELFF
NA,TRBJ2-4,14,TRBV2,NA,TGTGCCAGCAGTAACAACCTAGCCAAAAACATTCAGTACTTC,CASSNNLAKNIQYF
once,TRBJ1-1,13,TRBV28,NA,TGTGCCAGCAGTCCAGGGGTGAACACTGAAGCTTTCTTT,CASSPGVNTEAFF
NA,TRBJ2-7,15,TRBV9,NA,TGTGCCAGCAGCGCCAGTCCGGAGGGATCCTACGAGCAGTACTTC,CASSASPEGSYEQYF
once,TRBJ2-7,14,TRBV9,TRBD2,TGTGCCAGCAGCGTAGGCGCGGGAGGCTACGAGCAGTACTTC,CASSVGAGGYEQYF
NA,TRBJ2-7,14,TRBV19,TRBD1,TGTGCCAGTAGTAAGGGGACAGGGGGCTACGAGCAGTACTTC,CASSKGTGGYEQYF
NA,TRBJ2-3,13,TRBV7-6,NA,TGTGCCAGCACCCAGGGGATTGGGGATACGCAGTATTTT,CASTQGIGDTQYF
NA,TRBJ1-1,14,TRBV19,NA,TGTGCCAGTAGTTGGAGGGGCGGAAACACTGAAGCTTTCTTT,CASSWRGGNTEAFF
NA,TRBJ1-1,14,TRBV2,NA,TGTGCCAGCAGGGTACCCGAGGGCTACACTGAAGCTTTCTTT,CASRVPEGYTEAFF
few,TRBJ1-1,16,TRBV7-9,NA,TGTGCCAGCAGCTTTAAGACGGGACAACCGAACACTGAAGCTTTCTTT,CASSFKTGQPNTEAFF
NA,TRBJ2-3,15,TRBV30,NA,TGTGCCTGGAGTCGTTCTGTGGAAGGCACAGATACGCAGTATTTT,CAWSRSVEGTDTQYF
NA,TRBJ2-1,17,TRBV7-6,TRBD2,TGTGCCAGCAGCTTAAGACCGAGCGGGGGGGCCCTGGATGAGCAGTTCTTC,CASSLRPSGGALDEQFF
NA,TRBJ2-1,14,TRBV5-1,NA,TGCGCCAGCTCCGGGGGTTCCTCCTACAATGAGCAGTTCTTC,CASSGGSSYNEQFF
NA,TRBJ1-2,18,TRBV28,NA,TGTGCCAGCAGTTTAGCCCCCCTCGTCTCCGTAGCTAACTATGGCTACACCTTC,CASSLAPLVSVANYGYTF
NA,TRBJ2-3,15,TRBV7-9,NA,TGTGCCAGCAGCTGGACGGGAGAGAACACGGATACGCAGTATTTT,CASSWTGENTDTQYF
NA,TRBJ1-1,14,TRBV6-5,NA,TGTGCCAGCACCCCGGGGGGCGAGAGCACTGAAGCTTTCTTT,CASTPGGESTEAFF